This T cell receptor (beta chain) originates from a study of T cell repertoires in cytomegalovirus infection. Study information: TCR beta signatures that were public indicated CMV infection and matching HLA type. General study results and limits: Cumulative public TCR beta family frequency identified CMV carriers with the relevant HLA. Predominance within the ex vivo response was attributable to HLA-C-restricted CMV-specific TCR beta clonotypes.

There are a few counts of this clonotype. Antigen: not known. From germline, CDR1 is LGHNT and CDR2 FRNRAP. This CDR3 spans 13 amino acids. The germline V and J ends were trimmed by 6 bases and 7 bases, with 13 bases remaining between them. Each CDR3 protein is one row after TCRdb ran MiXCR on the reads. This table has 830,000 or so distinct CDR3 sequences, around a third appearing once. The chain is built from TRBV12-5 and TRBJ2-1; D not resolved. The input for sequencing was cultured CD8+ T cells from PBMCs, taken from culture after CMV antigen stimulation. The source of this sequence is a human donor in good health (CMV status not recorded). Some clones in this sample may be carry-over from other donors' samples. CDR3 bases: TGTGCTAGTGGGGTATTACCCGGAAATGAGCAGTTCTTC. This translates into CASGVLPGNEQFF.